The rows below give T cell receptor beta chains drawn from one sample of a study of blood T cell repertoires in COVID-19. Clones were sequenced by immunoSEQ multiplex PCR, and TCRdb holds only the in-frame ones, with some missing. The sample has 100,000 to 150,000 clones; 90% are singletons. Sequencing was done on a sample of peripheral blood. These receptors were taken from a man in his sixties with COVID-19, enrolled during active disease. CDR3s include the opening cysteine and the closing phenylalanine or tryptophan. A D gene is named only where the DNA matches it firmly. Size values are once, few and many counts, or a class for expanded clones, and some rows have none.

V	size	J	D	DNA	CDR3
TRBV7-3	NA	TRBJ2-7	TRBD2	TGTGCCAGCAGCTATAGCGGGAGCCCGAGGGAGCAGTACTTC	CASSYSGSPREQYF
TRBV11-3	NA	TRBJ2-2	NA	TGTGCCAGCAGCTTAGATAAGGGAGCGAACACCGGGGAGCTGTTTTTT	CASSLDKGANTGELFF
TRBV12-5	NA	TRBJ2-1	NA	TGTGCTAGTGGTTCTAGCGACTACAATGAGCAGTTCTTC	CASGSSDYNEQFF
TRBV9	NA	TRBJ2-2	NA	TGTGCCAGCAGCTCGAGGACAGTGGCCGGGGAGCTGTTTTTT	CASSSRTVAGELFF
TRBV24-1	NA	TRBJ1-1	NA	TGTGCCACCAGTGATCCGGACAGGAACACTGAAGCTTTCTTT	CATSDPDRNTEAFF
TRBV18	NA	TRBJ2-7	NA	TGTGCCAGCTCAGAACAGGGCTTCTCCTACGAGCAGTACTTC	CASSEQGFSYEQYF
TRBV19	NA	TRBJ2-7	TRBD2	TGTGCCAGTAGTGCTAGCGGAACCTACGAGCAGTACTTC	CASSASGTYEQYF
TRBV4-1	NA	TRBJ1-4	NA	TGCGCCAGCAGCCTCCCTTATGAAAAACTGTTTTTT	CASSLPYEKLFF
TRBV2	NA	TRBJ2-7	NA	TGTGCCAGCAGGCGGTCCACCTACGAGCAGTACTTC	CASRRSTYEQYF
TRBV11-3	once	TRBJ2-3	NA	TGTGCCAGCAGCTTCAGCGGCACAGATACGCAGTATTTT	CASSFSGTDTQYF
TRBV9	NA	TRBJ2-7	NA	TGTGCCAGCAGCGTAGGAGGTTGGCACGAGCAGTACTTC	CASSVGGWHEQYF
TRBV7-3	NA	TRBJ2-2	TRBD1	TGTGCCAGCAGCCCGGAGACAGGGCTCCCATCCGGGGAGCTGTTTTTT	CASSPETGLPSGELFF
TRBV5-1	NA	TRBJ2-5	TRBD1	TGCGCCAGCAGCTTAGGGACAGGGGGTGAGACCCAGTACTTC	CASSLGTGGETQYF
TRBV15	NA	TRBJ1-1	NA	TGTGCCACCAGCAGATTCGGAACAGGGAACACTGAAGCTTTCTTT	CATSRFGTGNTEAFF
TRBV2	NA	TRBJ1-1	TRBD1	TGTGCCAGCAGTGGGAGGACAGGAAAAAGTGAAGCTTTCTTT	CASSGRTGKSEAFF
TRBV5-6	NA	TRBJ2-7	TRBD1	TGTGCCAGCAGCCCGGGACAGGGAAATTACGAGCAGTACTTC	CASSPGQGNYEQYF
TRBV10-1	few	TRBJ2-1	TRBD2	TGCGCCAGCAGTGGGACTAGCATCGGTGAGCAGTTCTTC	CASSGTSIGEQFF
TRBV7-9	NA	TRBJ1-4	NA	TGTGCCAGCAGCTTAGGAACCGGGGTTAATGAAAAACTGTTTTTT	CASSLGTGVNEKLFF
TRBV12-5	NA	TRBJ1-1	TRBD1	TGTGCTAGTGGACGGGGCCTCCCGGACAGGGAGACTGAAGCTTTCTTT	CASGRGLPDRETEAFF
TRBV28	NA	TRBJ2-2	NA	TGTGCCAGCAGTTTCTTAGGGGTGAACACCGGGGAGCTGTTTTTT	CASSFLGVNTGELFF
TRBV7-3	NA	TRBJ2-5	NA	TGTGCCAGCAGCTTAAGCACCAGGGGAGAGACCCAGTACTTC	CASSLSTRGETQYF
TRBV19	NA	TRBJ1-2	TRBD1	TGTGCCAGTAGTTCCCGACAGGGGGCTCTTCTTGGCTACACCTTC	CASSSRQGALLGYTF
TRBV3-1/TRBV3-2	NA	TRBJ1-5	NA	TGTGCCAGCAGCCGACAGTATAGCAATCAGCCCCAGCATTTT	CASSRQYSNQPQHF
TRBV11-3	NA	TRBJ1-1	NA	TGTGCCAGCAGCACCAGATGGCTGACTGAAGCTTTCTTT	CASSTRWLTEAFF
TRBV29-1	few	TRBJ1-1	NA	TGCAGCGTTGAAAGACACGAGAACACTGAAGCTTTCTTT	CSVERHENTEAFF
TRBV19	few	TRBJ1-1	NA	TGTGCCAGTAGTTCGCGGCCCACTGAAGCTTTCTTT	CASSSRPTEAFF
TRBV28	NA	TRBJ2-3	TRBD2	TGTGCCAGTGGTCTAGCGGGGAGCGAATTCACAGATACGCAGTATTTT	CASGLAGSEFTDTQYF
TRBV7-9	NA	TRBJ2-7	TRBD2	TGTGCCAGCAGCTCGGGGACTAGCGGTTACGAGCAGTACTTC	CASSSGTSGYEQYF
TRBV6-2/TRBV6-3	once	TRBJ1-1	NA	TGTGCCAGCAGTTACGGGAGCCCTCGGGCTTTCTTT	CASSYGSPRAFF
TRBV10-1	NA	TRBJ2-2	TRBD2	TGCGCCAGCAGTGAGTTAGCGGGGAAGAACACCGGGGAGCTGTTTTTT	CASSELAGKNTGELFF
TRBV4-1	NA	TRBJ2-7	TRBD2	TGCGCCAGCAGCCAAGAAACTAGCGAAACCTACGAGCAGTACTTC	CASSQETSETYEQYF
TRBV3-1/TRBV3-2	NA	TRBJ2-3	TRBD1	TGTGCCAGCAGCCGACAGGGGTCGGGGACAGATACGCAGTATTTT	CASSRQGSGTDTQYF
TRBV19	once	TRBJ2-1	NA	TGTGCCAGTACCACGAGAGGATTTGAGCAGTTCTTC	CASTTRGFEQFF
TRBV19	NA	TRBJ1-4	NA	TGTGCCAGTAGCGATCTGGGGACACCCATGGATGAAAAACTGTTTTTT	CASSDLGTPMDEKLFF
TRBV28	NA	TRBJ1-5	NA	TGTGCCAGCAGTTCGGGAGGGGTGGATAGCAATCAGCCCCAGCATTTT	CASSSGGVDSNQPQHF
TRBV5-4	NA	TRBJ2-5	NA	TGTGCCAGCAGCCCCGGACGGCAGGGCGGAGAGACCCAGTACTTC	CASSPGRQGGETQYF